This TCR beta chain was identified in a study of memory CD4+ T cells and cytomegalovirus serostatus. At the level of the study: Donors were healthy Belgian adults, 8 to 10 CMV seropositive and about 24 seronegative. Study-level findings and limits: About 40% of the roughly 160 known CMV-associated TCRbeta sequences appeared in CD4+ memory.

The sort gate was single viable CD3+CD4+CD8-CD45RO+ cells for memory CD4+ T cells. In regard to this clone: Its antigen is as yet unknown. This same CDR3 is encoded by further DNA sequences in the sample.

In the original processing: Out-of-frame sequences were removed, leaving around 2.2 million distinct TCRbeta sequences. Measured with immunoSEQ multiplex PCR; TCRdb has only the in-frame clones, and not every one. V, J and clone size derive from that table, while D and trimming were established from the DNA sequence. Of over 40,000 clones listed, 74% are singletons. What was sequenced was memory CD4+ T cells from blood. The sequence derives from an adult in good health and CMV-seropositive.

The CDR3 DNA sequence: TGTGCCAGCAGCTATACTAGCGGGGGGGCGTACAATGAGCAGTTCTTC. Encoded protein: CASSYTSGGAYNEQFF. The chain is built from TRBV7-2 and TRBJ2-1; 13 positions agree with TRBD2. Germline V gives CDR1 SGHTA, CDR2 FQGNSA. This CDR3 is 16 amino acids long. V trimming: 4 bases; J trimming: 4 bases; junction bases outside the gene matches: 4.